This TCR beta chain appears in the sequencing data of a study of T cell responses to AZD1222 COVID-19 vaccine. Across the whole study: Analysis merged second doses at about 4 or about 12 weeks.

On this clone itself: Its specificity is unknown.

Measured with immunoSEQ multiplex PCR; TCRdb has only the in-frame clones, and not every one. The sample lists 140,000 to 150,000 clones, 91% occurring once. The junction had 7 bases not matched to a gene; V was cut back by 5 bases and J by 10 bases. From germline, CDR1 is SGHNT and CDR2 YENEEA. This CDR3 is 14 amino acids long. Regarding the study as a whole: Clonal diversity was possibly underestimated, and white British individuals and females predominated among donors. Targets within unmutated variant regions were reportedly found for nearly half of spike-specific TCRs.

The sample was peripheral blood, taken on day 0 of AZD1222 vaccination. This clonotype was obtained from an adult in good health. The chain combines TRBV11-3 with TRBJ2-1, with TRBD1 matching 11 bases. In nucleotides, the CDR3 is TGTGCCAGCAGCCCCGGGACAGGGGGTAGAGAGCAGTTCTTC. Translated: CASSPGTGGREQFF.